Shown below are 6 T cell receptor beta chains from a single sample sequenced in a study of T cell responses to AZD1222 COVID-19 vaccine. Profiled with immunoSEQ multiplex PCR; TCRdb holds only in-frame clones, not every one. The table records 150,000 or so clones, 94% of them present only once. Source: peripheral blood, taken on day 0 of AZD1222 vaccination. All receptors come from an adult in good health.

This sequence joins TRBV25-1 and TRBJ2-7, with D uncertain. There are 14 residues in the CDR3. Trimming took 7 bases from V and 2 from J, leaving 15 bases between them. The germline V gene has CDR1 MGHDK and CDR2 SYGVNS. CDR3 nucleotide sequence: TGTGCCAGCATCCCCCCAGGCTCTGCCTACGAGCAGTACTTC. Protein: CASIPPGSAYEQYF.

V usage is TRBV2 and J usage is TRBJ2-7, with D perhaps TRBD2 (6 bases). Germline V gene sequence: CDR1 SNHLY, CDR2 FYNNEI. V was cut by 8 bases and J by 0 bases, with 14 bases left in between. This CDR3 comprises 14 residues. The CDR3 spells CASASGGTSYEQYF. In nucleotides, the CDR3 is TGTGCCAGCGCCAGCGGAGGGACCTCCTACGAGCAGTACTTC.

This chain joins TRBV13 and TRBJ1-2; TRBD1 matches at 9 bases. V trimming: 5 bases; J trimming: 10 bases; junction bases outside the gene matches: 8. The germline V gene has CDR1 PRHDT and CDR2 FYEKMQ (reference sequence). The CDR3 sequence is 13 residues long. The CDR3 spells CASSLGDREVYTF. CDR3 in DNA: TGTGCCAGCAGCCTCGGGGACAGGGAGGTCTACACCTTC.

Here the CDR3 DNA reads TGCGCCAGCAGCGCCACGGGAGAACGGAGCGGGGAGCTGTTTTTT. It is translated as CASSATGERSGELFF. The chain uses TRBV23-1 and TRBJ2-2, with a weak D call TRBD2 (6 bases). TRBV23-1 is an open reading frame, and its role is uncertain. The CDR3 runs 15 residues. Trimming cost V 6 bases and J 7 bases, with 18 bases left between them.

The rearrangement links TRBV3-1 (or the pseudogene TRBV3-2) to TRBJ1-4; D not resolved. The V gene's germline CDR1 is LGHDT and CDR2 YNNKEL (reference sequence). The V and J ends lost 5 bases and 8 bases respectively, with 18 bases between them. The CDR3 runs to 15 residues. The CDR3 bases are TGTGCCAGCAGCGGAGCTTGGGCGCCTAGGGAAAAACTGTTTTTT. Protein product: CASSGAWAPREKLFF.

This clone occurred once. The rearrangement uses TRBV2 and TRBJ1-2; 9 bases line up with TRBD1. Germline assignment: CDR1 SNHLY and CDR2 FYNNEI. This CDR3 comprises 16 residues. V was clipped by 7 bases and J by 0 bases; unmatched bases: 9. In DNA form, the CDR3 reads TGTGCCAGCAACCGGGACAGGGCCTCAGCTAACTATGGCTACACCTTC. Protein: CASNRDRASANYGYTF.